This section outlines one T cell receptor (beta chain) sequence together with its context. Its specificity is unknown. The source of the sample is a study of shared clonotypes between healthy human individuals. General study results and limits: The generation probabilities recorded for non-shared clonotypes fell below those of clonotypes shared by all four donors. Memory subsets had estimated richness that was generally smaller than that of naive subsets.

The CDR3 covers 16 residues. From germline, CDR1 is SGHDT and CDR2 YYEEEE. V lost 0 bases to trimming and J lost 2 bases, with 13 bases between them. Data came from immunoSEQ multiplex PCR; TCRdb stores just in-frame clones and leaves some out. The sample has 2 million to 2.5 million clones, 95% seen once. The sequencing input was naive CD4+ T cells sorted from blood. The sample's subset: CD45RA+ positively selected. This chain connects TRBV5-6 to TRBJ2-3, with D possibly matching TRBD2 (6 bases). The receptor was derived from a man younger than 30 in good health. In DNA form, the CDR3 reads TGTGCCAGCAGCTTGGTTTCGGGGGTGAACACAGATACGCAGTATTTT. Amino acid sequence: CASSLVSGVNTDTQYF.